Below are 2 T cell receptor beta chains sequenced from a single sample in a study. TCRdb independently ran MiXCR on the 5' RACE reads; one entry per CDR3 protein. The repertoire holds around 34,000 distinct CDR3 sequences, with roughly a quarter as singletons. The sorted Tregs were CD4+CD25+CD127-/low cells. Sequences were obtained from tumor-infiltrating Tregs sorted from the breast tumor. These receptors came from a female donor with breast cancer.

This rearrangement joins TRBV7-2 to TRBJ2-1; D is unclear. There are 12 residues in the CDR3. The V and J ends lost 3 bases and 10 bases respectively, with 10 bases between them. Per the germline V gene, CDR1 is SGHTA and CDR2 is FQGNSA. CDR3 region: CTSSFRVGEQFF. The CDR3, as DNA: TGTACCAGCAGCTTCCGGGTAGGGGAGCAGTTCTTC.

This clonotype was counted at least ten times. This sequence joins TRBV24-1 and TRBJ1-5, with D perhaps matching TRBD1 (6 bases). Trimming removed 2 bases from V and 2 bases from J, with 12 bases in between. The germline CDR1 and CDR2 sequences are KGHDR and SFDVKD. The length of the CDR3 is 16 residues. In DNA, the CDR3 is TGTGCCACCAGTGATTCACAGGGTTTTGGCAATCAGCCCCAGCATTTT. Translation gives CATSDSQGFGNQPQHF.